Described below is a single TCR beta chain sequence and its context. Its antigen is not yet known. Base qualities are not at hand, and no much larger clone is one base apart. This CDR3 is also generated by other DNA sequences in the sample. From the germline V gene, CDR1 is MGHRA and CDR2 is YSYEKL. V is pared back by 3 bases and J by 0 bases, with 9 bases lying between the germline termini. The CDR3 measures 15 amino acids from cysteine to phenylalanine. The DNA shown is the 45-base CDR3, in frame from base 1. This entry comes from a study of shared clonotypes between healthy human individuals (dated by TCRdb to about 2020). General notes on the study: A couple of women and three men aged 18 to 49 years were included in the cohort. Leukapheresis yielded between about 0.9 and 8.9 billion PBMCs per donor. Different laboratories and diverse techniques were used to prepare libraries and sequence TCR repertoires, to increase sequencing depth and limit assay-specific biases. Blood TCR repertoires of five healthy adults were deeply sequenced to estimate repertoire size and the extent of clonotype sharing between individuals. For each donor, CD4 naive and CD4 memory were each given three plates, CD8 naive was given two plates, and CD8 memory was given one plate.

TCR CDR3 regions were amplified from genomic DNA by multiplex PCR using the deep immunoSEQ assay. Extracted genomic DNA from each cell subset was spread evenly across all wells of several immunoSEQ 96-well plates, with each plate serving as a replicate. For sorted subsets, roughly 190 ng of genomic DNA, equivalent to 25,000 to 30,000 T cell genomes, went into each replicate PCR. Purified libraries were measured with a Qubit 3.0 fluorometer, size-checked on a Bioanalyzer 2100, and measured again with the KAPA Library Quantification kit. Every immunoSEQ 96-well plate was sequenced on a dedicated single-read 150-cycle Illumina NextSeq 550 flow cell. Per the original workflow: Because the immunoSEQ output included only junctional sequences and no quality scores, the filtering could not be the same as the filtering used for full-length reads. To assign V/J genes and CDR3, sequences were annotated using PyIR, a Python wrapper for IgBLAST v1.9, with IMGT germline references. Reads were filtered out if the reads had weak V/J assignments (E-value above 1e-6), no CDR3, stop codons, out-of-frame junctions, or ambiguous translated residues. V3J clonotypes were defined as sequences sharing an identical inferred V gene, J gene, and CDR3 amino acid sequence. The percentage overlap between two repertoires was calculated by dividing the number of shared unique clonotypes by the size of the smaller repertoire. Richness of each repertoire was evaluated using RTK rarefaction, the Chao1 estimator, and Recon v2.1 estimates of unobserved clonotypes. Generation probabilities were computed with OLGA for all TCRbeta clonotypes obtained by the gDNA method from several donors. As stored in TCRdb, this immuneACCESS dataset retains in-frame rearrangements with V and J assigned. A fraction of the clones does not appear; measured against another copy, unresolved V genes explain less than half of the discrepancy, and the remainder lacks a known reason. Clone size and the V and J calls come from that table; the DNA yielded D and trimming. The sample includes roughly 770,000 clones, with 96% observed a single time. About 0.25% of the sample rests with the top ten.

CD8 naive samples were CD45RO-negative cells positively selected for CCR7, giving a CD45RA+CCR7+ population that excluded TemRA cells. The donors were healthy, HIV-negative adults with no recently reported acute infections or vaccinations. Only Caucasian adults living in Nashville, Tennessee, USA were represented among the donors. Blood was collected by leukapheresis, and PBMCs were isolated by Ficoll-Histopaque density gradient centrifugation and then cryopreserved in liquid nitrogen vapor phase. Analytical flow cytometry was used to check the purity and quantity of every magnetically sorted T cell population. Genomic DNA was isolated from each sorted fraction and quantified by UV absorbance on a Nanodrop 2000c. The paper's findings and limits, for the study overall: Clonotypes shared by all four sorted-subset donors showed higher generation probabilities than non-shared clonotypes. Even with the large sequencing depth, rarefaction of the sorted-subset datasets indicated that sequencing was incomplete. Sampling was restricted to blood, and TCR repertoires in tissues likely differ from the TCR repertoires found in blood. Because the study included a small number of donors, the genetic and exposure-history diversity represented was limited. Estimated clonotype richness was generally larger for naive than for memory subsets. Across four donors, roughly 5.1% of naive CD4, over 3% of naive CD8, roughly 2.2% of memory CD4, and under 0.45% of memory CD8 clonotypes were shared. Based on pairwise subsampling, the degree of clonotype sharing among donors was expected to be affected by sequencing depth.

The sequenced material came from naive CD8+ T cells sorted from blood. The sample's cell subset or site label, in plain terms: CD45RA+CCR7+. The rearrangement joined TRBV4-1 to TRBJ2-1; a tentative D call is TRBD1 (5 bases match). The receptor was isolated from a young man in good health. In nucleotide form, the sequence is TGCGCCAGCAGCCAGGGGCCGAGCTCCTACAATGAGCAGTTCTTC. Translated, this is CASSQGPSSYNEQFF.